The clone carrying this TCR beta chain has only a few counts. Its antigen is not known. This entry is derived from a study of identical twins. Points from the study as a whole: Fewer insertions marked abundant cord blood beta clonotypes; young adult naive trended weakly, memory not at all.

The cDNA had a unique molecular identifier and a template-switch universal primer site. TCRdb processed the 5' RACE reads anew with MiXCR; each CDR3 protein has one entry. The table records under 500,000 distinct CDR3 sequences, over 11% of them present only once. The CDR3 totals 15 residues. V gave up 2 bases and J gave up 6 bases, with 14 bases separating them. The V gene's germline CDR1 is MNHEY and CDR2 SVGAGI. These data were also reused for a study on yellow fever vaccine responses in identical twins. From that study: As reported, the vaccine T cell response of twins seemed partly convergent and partly personalized.

This clonotype originated in a woman aged 18-30 years in good health. Sequences were obtained from CD4+ T cells sorted from blood. This sequence joins TRBV6-5 and TRBJ2-1, with a weak D call TRBD2 (6 bases). CDR3 loop: CASSYAGSSGNEQFF. The CDR3 DNA reads TGTGCCAGCAGTTACGCCGGGAGTTCAGGCAATGAGCAGTTCTTC.